The next 15 T cell receptor beta chains were all read from a single sample in a study of control samples from healthy donors and cancer patients. Produced via immunoSEQ multiplex PCR; TCRdb's table is partial and in-frame only. The profile covers 190,000 or so clones, with roughly 91% appearing a single time and 1.4% to 1.5% taken by the ten largest. The sequenced sample was blood. All receptors come from a man between 18 and 35 years old in good health.

The rearrangement uses TRBV7-8 and TRBJ1-4; D not resolved. The length of the CDR3 is 14 residues. The V gene's germline CDR1 is SGHVS and CDR2 FQNEAQ. V lost 2 bases to trimming and J lost 4 bases, with 8 bases between them. The DNA for the CDR3 is TGTGCCAGCAGCTTAAGACGGAGTAATGAAAAACTGTTTTTT. Translating gives CASSLRRSNEKLFF.

This chain's CDR3 is CASSAKQLLTDTQYF. CDR3 DNA: TGCGCCAGCAGCGCCAAACAGCTGCTTACAGATACGCAGTATTTT. The V and J genes are TRBV5-1 and TRBJ2-3, with no clear D. The germline V gene encodes CDR1 SGHRS and CDR2 YFSETQ. This CDR3 spans 15 amino acids. V dropped 4 bases and J dropped 3 bases, with 15 bases sitting between them.

V and J are TRBV12-3 or TRBV12-4 and TRBJ1-5; 8 bases line up with TRBD1. The CDR3 extends over 13 amino acids. Unmatched junction bases numbered 8, after V lost 9 bases and J lost 7 bases. In nucleotides, the CDR3 is TGTGCCAGTTCAGGGGGCACGTTCCAGCCCCAGCATTTT. Amino acid sequence: CASSGGTFQPQHF.

The chain uses TRBV6-6 and TRBJ1-1, with D unresolved. Germline CDR1 MNHNY, CDR2 SVGAGI (reference sequence). V was shortened by 7 bases and J by 0 bases, with 9 bases between the two germline ends. The CDR3 sequence is 13 residues long. CDR3 protein: CASKETLNTEAFF. CDR3 nucleotides: TGTGCCAGCAAGGAGACGTTGAACACTGAAGCTTTCTTT.

V usage is TRBV7-9 and J usage is TRBJ2-7; 8 bases map to TRBD1. This CDR3 region has 15 residues. With V trimmed by 4 bases and J by 4 bases, 9 bases remained unmatched. Per the germline V gene, CDR1 is SEHNR and CDR2 is FQNEAQ (reference sequence). CDR3: CASSSPGQGRYEQYF. The CDR3 nucleotides are TGTGCCAGCAGCTCCCCTGGACAGGGAAGGTACGAGCAGTACTTC.

V is TRBV28 and J is TRBJ2-5; 10 bases line up with TRBD1. This CDR3 contains 14 residues. Germline CDR1 reads MDHEN; CDR2 reads SYDVKM. J gave up 5 bases and V 4 bases, and 4 bases lay outside the gene matches. The CDR3: CASSSDRGLETQYF. Here the CDR3 DNA reads TGTGCCAGCAGTTCCGACAGGGGGCTGGAGACCCAGTACTTC.

CDR3 nucleotides: TGTGCCAGCACTTCCACAGGGGACGAGCAGTACTTC. It specifies CASTSTGDEQYF. The chain joins TRBV6-6 to TRBJ2-7, with 7 bases matching TRBD1. V lost 7 bases to trimming and J lost 5 bases; unmatched junction nucleotides: 5. Germline-derived CDR1 and CDR2 are MNHNY and SVGAGI (reference sequence). The CDR3 runs 12 residues.

This chain joins TRBV6-6 and TRBJ1-2; D is undetermined. The CDR3 contains 16 residues. CDR1 MNHNY and CDR2 SVGAGI come from the germline V gene (reference sequence). With 7 bases removed from V and 3 bases from J, the gap between germline ends came to 21 bases. CDR3 in amino acids: CASNWLWGAVDYGYTF. CDR3 in DNA: TGTGCCAGCAACTGGCTCTGGGGAGCAGTGGACTATGGCTACACCTTC.

The chain combines TRBV10-2 with TRBJ2-5; D gene unclear. Germline-derived CDR1 and CDR2 are WSHSY and SAAADI. V was pared by 3 bases and J by 2 bases, with 10 bases between. CDR3 size: 14 residues. The CDR3 sequence: CASSENGRQETQYF. The DNA of the CDR3 is TGCGCCAGCAGTGAAAACGGCAGGCAAGAGACCCAGTACTTC.

The chain uses TRBV3-1 (or the pseudogene TRBV3-2) and TRBJ2-1; D unresolved. V lost 5 bases and J lost 0, with 14 bases in between. The germline V gene encodes CDR1 LGHDT and CDR2 YNNKEL (reference sequence). The CDR3 totals 16 residues. CDR3 in amino acids: CASSKPRESSYNEQFF. The CDR3 DNA sequence: TGTGCCAGCAGCAAACCTAGAGAAAGCTCCTACAATGAGCAGTTCTTC.

The CDR3, as DNA: TGCGCCAGCAGCCAAGATCTCGGACAGGGAGATTACTCTGGAAACACCATATATTTT. Amino acid sequence: CASSQDLGQGDYSGNTIYF. This chain joins TRBV4-1 and TRBJ1-3; TRBD1 agrees at 8 bases. V lost 0 bases to trimming and J lost 0 bases; unmatched junction nucleotides: 10. Germline lookup yields CDR1 MGHRA and CDR2 YSYEKL. This CDR3 is 19 amino acids long.

This rearrangement joins TRBV6-5 to TRBJ2-7, with 8 bases lining up with TRBD1. There are 15 residues in the CDR3. The V gene's germline CDR1 is MNHEY and CDR2 SVGAGI. Trimming removed 6 bases from V and 2 bases from J; junction bases left unmatched: 9. The CDR3 is CASSRGGTGPYEQYF. CDR3 DNA: TGTGCCAGCAGCCGTGGAGGGACAGGACCCTACGAGCAGTACTTC.

The chain carries TRBV6-2 or TRBV6-3 and TRBJ1-5; 9 nucleotides match TRBD1. CDR1 is MNHEY, CDR2 SVGEGT, per germline. This CDR3 comprises 16 residues. Trimming removed 0 bases from V and 5 bases from J; junction bases left unmatched: 5. The CDR3 spells CASSYSKGTGYQPQHF. For the CDR3, the DNA is TGTGCCAGCAGTTACTCTAAGGGGACAGGGTATCAGCCCCAGCATTTT.

This chain joins TRBV18 and TRBJ1-5; perhaps TRBD1 as D (5 bases). The CDR3 extends over 16 amino acids. From germline, CDR1 is KGHSH and CDR2 LQKENI. V was clipped by 0 bases and J by 0 bases, with 9 bases between them. CDR3 in DNA: TGTGCCAGCTCACCACCTGGGGGATATAGCAATCAGCCCCAGCATTTT. Protein product: CASSPPGGYSNQPQHF.

The chain links TRBV30 to TRBJ2-3, with 10 bases identical to TRBD1. With V trimmed by 1 base and J by 4 bases, 2 bases remained unmatched. The CDR3 is 14 residues long. Germline V gives CDR1 GTSNPN, CDR2 SVGIG (reference sequence). CDR3 region: CAWSDGQGADTQYF. The CDR3 region has the DNA TGTGCCTGGAGTGACGGACAGGGGGCAGATACGCAGTATTTT.